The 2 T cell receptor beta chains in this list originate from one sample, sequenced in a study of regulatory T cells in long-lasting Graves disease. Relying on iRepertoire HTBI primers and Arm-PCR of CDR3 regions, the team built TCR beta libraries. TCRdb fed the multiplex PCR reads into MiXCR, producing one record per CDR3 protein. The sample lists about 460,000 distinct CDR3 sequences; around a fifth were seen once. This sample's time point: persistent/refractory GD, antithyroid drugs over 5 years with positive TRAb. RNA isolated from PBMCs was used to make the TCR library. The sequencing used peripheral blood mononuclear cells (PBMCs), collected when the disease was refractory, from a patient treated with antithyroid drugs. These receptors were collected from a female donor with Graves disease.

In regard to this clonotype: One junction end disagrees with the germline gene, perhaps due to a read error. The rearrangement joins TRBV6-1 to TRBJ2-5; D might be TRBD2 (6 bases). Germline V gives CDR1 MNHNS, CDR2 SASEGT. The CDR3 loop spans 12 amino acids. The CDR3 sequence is CASSPSGEIQYF. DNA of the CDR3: TGTGCCAGCAGTCCATCGGGGGAGATCCAGTACTTC.

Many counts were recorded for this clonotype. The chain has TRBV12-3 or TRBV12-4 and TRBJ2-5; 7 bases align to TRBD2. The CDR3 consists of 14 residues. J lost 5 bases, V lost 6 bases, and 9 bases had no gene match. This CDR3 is CASSLGLVVETQYF. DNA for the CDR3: TGTGCCAGCAGCCTAGGACTAGTCGTGGAGACCCAGTACTTC.